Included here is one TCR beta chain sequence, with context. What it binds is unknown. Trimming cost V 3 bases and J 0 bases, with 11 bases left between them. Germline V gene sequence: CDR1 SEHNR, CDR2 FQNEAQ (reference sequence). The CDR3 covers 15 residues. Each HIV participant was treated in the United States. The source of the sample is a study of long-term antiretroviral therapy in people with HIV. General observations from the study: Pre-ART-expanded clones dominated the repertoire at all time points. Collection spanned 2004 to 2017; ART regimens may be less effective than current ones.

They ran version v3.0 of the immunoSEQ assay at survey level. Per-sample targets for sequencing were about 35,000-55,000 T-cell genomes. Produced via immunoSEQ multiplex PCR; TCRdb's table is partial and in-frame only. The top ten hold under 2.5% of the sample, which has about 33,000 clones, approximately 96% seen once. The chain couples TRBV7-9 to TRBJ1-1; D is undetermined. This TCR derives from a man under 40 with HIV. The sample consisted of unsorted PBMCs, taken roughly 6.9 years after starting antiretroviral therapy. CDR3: CASSLASGMNTEAFF. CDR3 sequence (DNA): TGTGCCAGCAGCTTGGCCTCGGGGATGAACACTGAAGCTTTCTTT. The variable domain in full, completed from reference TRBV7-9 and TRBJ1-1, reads DTGVSQNPRHKITKRGQNVTFRCDPISEHNRLYWYRQTLGQGPEFLTYFQNEAQLEKSRLLSDRFSAERPKGSFSTLEIQRTEQGDSAMYLCASSLASGMNTEAFFGQGTRLTVV.